This T cell receptor (beta chain) derives from a study of blood T cells in healthy people across ages. Details on this clonotype: What it binds is unknown.

CDR1 and CDR2 (germline): SGHAT, FQNNGV. This CDR3 is 15 amino acids long. The V gene end was trimmed by 5 bases and the J gene end by 6 bases; junction bases not matched to a gene: 9. Primed by a sample-barcoded 5' primer and a J-beta primer mix, a second PCR proceeded for roughly 7 to 12 cycles. Each CDR3 protein gets one entry after TCRdb re-called the 5' RACE reads with MiXCR. The sample lists more than 650,000 distinct CDR3 sequences, approximately 22% seen once, with about 20% in the top ten. General observations from the study: From one million sequenced T cells, diversity estimates were lower bounds.

The sequencing input was blood. This chain joins TRBV11-2 and TRBJ1-3, with 8 bases aligning to TRBD1. This clonotype originated in an older man in good health. CDR3 bases: TGTGCCAGCAGCCCCGGGTGGACAGGGTTAAACACCATATATTTT. This gives the protein CASSPGWTGLNTIYF.